This T cell receptor (beta chain) was recovered during a study of control samples from healthy donors and cancer patients. This table comes from immunoSEQ multiplex PCR, and its TCRdb copy is limited to in-frame clones, with some not included. The sample carries 170,000 or so clones, 94% recorded once. With V trimmed by 5 bases and J by 7 bases, 7 bases remained unmatched. CDR1 PRHDT and CDR2 FYEKMQ come from the germline V gene (reference sequence). The CDR3 is 14 amino acids. Sequencing used blood. The clonotype originates from a woman aged 18-29 years in good health. The chain joins TRBV13 to TRBJ1-4, with 7 bases fitting TRBD1. This CDR3 is CASSTRQGREKLFF. The CDR3 coding sequence is TGTGCCAGCAGCACGCGACAGGGTCGTGAAAAACTGTTTTTT.